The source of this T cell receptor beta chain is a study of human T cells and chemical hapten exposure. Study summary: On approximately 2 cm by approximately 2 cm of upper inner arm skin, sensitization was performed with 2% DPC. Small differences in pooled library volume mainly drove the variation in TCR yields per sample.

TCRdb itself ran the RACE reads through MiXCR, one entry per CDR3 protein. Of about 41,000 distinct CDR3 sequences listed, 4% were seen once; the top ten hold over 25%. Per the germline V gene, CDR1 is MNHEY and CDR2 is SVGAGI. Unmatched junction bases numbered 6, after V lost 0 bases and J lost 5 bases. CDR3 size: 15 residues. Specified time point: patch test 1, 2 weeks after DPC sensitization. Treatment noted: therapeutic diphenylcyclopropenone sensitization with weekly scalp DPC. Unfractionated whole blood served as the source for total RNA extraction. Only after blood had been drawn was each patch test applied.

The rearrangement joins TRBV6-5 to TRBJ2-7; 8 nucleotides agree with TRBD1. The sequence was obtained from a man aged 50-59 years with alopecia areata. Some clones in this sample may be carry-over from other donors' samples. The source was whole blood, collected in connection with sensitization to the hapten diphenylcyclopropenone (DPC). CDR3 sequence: CASSYSAGGPDEQYF. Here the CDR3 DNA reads TGTGCCAGCAGTTACTCGGCAGGGGGCCCGGACGAGCAGTACTTC.